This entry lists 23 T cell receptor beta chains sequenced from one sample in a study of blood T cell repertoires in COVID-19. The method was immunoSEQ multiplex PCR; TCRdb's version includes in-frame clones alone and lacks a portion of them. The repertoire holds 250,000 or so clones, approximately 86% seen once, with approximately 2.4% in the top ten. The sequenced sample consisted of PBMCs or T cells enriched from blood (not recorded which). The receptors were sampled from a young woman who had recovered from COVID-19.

The chain's CDR3 is CAWSVQGAYKNIQYF. For the CDR3, the DNA is TGTGCCTGGAGTGTCCAGGGGGCGTATAAAAACATTCAGTACTTC. The chain recombines TRBV30 with TRBJ2-4; 8 bases fit TRBD1. Germline CDR1 and CDR2: GTSNPN and SVGIG (reference sequence). V lost 0 bases, J lost 4 bases, and 5 bases stayed unmatched. This CDR3 has 15 amino acids.

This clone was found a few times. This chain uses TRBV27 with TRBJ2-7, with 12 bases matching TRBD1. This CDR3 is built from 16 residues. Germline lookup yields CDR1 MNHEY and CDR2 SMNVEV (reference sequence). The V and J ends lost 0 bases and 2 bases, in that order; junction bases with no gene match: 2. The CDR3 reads CASSLSGTGGTYEQYF. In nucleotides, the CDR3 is TGTGCCAGCAGTTTATCAGGGACAGGGGGCACCTACGAGCAGTACTTC.

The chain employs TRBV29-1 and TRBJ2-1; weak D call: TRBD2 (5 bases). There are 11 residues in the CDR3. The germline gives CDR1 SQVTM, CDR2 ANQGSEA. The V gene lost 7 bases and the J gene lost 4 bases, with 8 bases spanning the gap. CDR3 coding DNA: TGCAGCGGTACTAGGTACAATGAGCAGTTCTTC. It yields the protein CSGTRYNEQFF.

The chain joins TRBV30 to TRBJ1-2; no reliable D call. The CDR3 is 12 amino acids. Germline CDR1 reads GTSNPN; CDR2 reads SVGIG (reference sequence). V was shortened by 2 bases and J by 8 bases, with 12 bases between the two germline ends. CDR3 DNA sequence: TGTGCCTGGAGTCCCCGAGCGGGGGGCTACACCTTC. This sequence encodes CAWSPRAGGYTF.

DNA of the CDR3: TGCGCCAGCAGCCAAGCGGGACAGTTGGGAAACACCATATATTTT. It yields the protein CASSQAGQLGNTIYF. V gene TRBV4-1 combines with J gene TRBJ1-3; 7 positions agree with TRBD1. After removal of 1 base from V and 4 bases from J, the junction contained 4 bases not matched to a gene. The CDR3 length is 15 residues. Per germline, CDR1 MGHRA and CDR2 YSYEKL.

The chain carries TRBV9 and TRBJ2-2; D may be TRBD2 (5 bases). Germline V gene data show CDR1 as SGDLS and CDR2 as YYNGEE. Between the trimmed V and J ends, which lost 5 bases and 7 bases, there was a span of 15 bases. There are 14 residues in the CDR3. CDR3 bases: TGTGCCAGCAGTTTCGGTCGACGGGGCGGGGAGCTGTTTTTT. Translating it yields CASSFGRRGGELFF.

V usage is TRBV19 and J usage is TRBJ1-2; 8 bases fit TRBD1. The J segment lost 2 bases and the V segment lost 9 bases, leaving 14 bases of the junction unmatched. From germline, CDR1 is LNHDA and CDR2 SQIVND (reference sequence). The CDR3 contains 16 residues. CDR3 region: CASTLGRRDRNYGYTF. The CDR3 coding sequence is TGTGCCAGCACCCTAGGGCGCCGGGACAGGAACTATGGCTACACCTTC.

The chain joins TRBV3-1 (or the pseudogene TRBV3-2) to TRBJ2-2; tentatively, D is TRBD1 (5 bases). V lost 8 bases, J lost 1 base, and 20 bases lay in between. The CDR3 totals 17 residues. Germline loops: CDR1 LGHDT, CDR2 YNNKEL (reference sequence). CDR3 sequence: CASARSPGHENTGELFF. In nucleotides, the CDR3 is TGTGCCAGCGCGCGGTCCCCCGGACACGAGAACACCGGGGAGCTGTTTTTT.

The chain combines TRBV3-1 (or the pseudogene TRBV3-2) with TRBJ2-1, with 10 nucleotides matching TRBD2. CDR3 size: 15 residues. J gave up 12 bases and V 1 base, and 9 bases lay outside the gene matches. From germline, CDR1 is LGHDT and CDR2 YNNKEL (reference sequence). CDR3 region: CASSQVALAGEVQFF. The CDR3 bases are TGTGCCAGCAGCCAAGTGGCGCTAGCGGGAGAGGTGCAGTTCTTC.

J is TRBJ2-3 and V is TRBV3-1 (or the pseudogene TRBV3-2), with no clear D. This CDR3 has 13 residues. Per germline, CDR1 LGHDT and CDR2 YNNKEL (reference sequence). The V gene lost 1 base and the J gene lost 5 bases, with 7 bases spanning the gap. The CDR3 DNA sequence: TGTGCCAGCAGCCAAGTAACCGGAGATACGCAGTATTTT. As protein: CASSQVTGDTQYF.

The CDR3: CASSYSMGIGAGELFF. CDR3 nucleotide sequence: TGTGCCAGCAGTTACTCGATGGGGATAGGGGCCGGGGAGCTGTTTTTT. The chain is built from TRBV6-5 and TRBJ2-2; tentatively, D is TRBD1 (5 bases). V shed 0 bases and J shed 6 bases, with 14 bases lying between them. The CDR3 loop spans 16 amino acids. Germline assignment: CDR1 MNHEY and CDR2 SVGAGI.

The CDR3 here is CASSPYASGTYNEQFF. CDR3 DNA: TGTGCCAGCAGCCCGTATGCTAGCGGAACATACAATGAGCAGTTCTTC. The chain recombines TRBV5-5 with TRBJ2-1, with 7 positions matching TRBD2. This CDR3 is built from 16 residues. Germline lookup yields CDR1 SGHKS and CDR2 YYEKEE (reference sequence). V was clipped by 4 bases and J by 4 bases; unmatched bases: 11. Complete variable domain (other parts from reference TRBV5-5 and TRBJ2-1): DAGVTQSPTHLIKTRGQQVTLRCSPISGHKSVSWYQQVLGQGPQFIFQYYEKEERGRGNFPDRFSARQFPNYSSELNVNALLLGDSALYLCASSPYASGTYNEQFFGPGTRLTVL.

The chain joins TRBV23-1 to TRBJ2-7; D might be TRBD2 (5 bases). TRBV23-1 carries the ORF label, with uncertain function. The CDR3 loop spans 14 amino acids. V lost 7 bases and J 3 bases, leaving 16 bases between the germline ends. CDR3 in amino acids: CASKRGSSRYEQYF. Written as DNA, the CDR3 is TGCGCCAGCAAGCGAGGGTCGAGTCGCTACGAGCAGTACTTC.

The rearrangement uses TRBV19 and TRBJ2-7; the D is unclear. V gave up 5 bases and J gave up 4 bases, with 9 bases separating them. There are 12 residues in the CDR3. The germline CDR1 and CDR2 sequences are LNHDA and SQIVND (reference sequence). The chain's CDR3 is CASSPNGYEQYF. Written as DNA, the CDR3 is TGTGCCAGTAGTCCCAACGGTTACGAGCAGTACTTC.

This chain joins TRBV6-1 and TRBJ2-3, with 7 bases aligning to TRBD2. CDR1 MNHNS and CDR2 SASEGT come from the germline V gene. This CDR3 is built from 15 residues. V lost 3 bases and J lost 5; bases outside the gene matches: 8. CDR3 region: CASSDLSGMGDTQYF. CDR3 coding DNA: TGTGCCAGCAGTGATTTAAGCGGGATGGGAGATACGCAGTATTTT.

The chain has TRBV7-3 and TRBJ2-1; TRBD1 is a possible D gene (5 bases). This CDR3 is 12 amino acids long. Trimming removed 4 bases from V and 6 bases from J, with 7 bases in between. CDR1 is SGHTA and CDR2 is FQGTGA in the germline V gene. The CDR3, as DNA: TGTGCCAGCAGCTCTGACAGCAATGAGCAGTTCTTC. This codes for CASSSDSNEQFF.

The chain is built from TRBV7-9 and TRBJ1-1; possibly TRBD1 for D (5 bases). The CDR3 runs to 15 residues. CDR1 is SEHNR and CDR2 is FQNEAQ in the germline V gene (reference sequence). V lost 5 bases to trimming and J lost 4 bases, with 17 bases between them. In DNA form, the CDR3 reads TGTGCCAGCAGCCTACACCCTCGGGGGGTCACTGAAGCTTTCTTT. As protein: CASSLHPRGVTEAFF. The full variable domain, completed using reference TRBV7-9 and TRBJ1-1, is DTGVSQNPRHKITKRGQNVTFRCDPISEHNRLYWYRQTLGQGPEFLTYFQNEAQLEKSRLLSDRFSAERPKGSFSTLEIQRTEQGDSAMYLCASSLHPRGVTEAFFGQGTRLTVV.

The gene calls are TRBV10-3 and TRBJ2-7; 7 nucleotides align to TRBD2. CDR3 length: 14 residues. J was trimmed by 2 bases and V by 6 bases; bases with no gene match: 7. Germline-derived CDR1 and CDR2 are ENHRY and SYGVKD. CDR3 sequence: CAIRDSGLPYEQYF. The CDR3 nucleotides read TGTGCCATCAGAGACTCGGGACTACCCTACGAGCAGTACTTC.

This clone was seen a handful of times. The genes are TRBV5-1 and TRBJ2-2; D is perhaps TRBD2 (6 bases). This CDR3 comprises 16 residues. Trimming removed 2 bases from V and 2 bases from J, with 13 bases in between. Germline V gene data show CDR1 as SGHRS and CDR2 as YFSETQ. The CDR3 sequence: CASSLGRTLNTGELFF. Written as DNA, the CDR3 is TGCGCCAGCAGCTTAGGGAGGACTCTTAACACCGGGGAGCTGTTTTTT.

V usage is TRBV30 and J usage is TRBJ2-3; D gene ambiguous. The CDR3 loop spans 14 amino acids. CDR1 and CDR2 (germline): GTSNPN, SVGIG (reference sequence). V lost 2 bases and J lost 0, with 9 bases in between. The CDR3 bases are TGTGCCTGGAGTTTAATCACTAGCACAGATACGCAGTATTTT. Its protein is CAWSLITSTDTQYF.

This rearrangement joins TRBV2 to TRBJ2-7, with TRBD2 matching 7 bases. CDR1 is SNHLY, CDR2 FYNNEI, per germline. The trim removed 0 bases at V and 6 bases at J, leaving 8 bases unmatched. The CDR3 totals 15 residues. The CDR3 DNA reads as TGTGCCAGCAGTGAAGCATCGTGGGGAGGGGTCGAGCAGTACTTC. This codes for CASSEASWGGVEQYF.

CDR3 in amino acids: CASSPTLDSDFKRIYEQYF. The CDR3 bases are TGTGCCAGCTCACCCACACTAGACTCTGACTTTAAGAGGATCTACGAGCAGTACTTC. This rearrangement joins TRBV18 to TRBJ2-7; D is perhaps TRBD2 (5 bases). The germline V gene has CDR1 KGHSH and CDR2 LQKENI. V lost 3 bases and J 3 bases, leaving 27 bases between the germline ends. The CDR3 runs 19 residues.

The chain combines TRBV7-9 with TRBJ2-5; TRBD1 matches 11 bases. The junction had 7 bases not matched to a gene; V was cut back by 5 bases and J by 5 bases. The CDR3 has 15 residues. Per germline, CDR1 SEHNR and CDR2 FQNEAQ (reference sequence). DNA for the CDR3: TGTGCCAGCAGCCGCCTTGGGACAGGGGGGGAGACCCAGTACTTC. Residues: CASSRLGTGGETQYF.